Described below is a single T cell receptor (beta chain) sequence and its context. Authors' processing steps: The authors estimated nucleated cell counts from reference gene primer amplification. Sequencing used immunoSEQ multiplex PCR; TCRdb keeps in-frame clones, though not all of them. V and J calls and clone size are copied from that table; D and trimming were computed from the DNA. The data show about 150,000 clones, roughly 80% seen once. With 5 bases clipped from V and 7 bases from J, the junction kept 8 bases outside the gene matches. The length of the CDR3 is 15 residues. CDR1 is MNHEY and CDR2 is SMNVEV in the germline V gene (reference sequence). The data were taken from a study of blood T cell repertoires in COVID-19. Looking at the study overall: Specimens from acute and convalescent COVID-19 originated in the United States, Italy and Spain. PBMCs, B-cell-depleted T cells, or T cells provided the cDNA or gDNA that made up the material.

This clonotype originated in a man aged 70-80 years with acute or convalescent COVID-19. This chain connects TRBV27 to TRBJ2-7; 13 nucleotides line up with TRBD2. The sample comprised peripheral blood. CDR3 bases: TGTGCCAGCAGTCAACCCGGACTAGCGGGAGATGAGCAGTACTTC. It yields the protein CASSQPGLAGDEQYF.